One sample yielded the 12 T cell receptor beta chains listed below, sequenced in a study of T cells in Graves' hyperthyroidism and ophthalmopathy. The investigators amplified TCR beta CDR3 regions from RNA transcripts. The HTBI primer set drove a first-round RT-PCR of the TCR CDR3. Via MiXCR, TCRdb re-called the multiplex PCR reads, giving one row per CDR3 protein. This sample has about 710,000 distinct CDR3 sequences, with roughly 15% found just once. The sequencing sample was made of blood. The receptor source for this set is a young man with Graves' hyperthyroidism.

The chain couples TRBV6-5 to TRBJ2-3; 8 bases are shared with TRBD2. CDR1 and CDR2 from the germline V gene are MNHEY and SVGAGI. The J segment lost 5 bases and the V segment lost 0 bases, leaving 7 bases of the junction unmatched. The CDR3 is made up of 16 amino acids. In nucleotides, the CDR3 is TGTGCCAGCAGTTACTCGGGGGCGGGAGGTCGAGATACGCAGTATTTT. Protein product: CASSYSGAGGRDTQYF.

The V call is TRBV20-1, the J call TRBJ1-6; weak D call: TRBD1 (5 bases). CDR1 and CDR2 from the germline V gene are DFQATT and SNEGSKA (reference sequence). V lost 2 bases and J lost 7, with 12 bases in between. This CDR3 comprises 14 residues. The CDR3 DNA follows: TGCAGTGCTAGAAATGCAGGGACGAATTCACCCCTCCACTTT. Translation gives CSARNAGTNSPLHF.

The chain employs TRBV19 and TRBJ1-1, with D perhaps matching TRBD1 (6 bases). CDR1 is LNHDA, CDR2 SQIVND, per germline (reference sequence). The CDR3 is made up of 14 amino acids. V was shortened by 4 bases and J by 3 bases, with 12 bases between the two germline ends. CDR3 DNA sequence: TGTGCCAGTAGTAGCCAGGGGTGGCACACTGAAGCTTTCTTT. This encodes CASSSQGWHTEAFF.

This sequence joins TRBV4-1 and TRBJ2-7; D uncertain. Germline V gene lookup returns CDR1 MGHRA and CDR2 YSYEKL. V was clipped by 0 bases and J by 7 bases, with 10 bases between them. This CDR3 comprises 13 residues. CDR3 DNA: TGCGCCAGCAGCCAAGATCCGGGCCGGGAGCAGTACTTC. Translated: CASSQDPGREQYF.

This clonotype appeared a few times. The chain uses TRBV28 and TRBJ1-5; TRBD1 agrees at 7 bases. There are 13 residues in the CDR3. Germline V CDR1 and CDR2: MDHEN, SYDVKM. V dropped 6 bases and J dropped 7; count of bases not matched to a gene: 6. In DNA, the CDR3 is TGTGCCAGCAGGACGACAGGGTGGCAGCCCCAGCATTTT. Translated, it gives CASRTTGWQPQHF.

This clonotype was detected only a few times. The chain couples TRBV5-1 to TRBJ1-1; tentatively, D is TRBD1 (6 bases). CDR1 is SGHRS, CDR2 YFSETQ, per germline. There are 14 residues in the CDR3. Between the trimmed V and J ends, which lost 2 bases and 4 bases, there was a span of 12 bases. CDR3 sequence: CASSFSGGFTEAFF. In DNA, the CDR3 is TGCGCCAGCAGCTTTTCGGGGGGCTTCACTGAAGCTTTCTTT.

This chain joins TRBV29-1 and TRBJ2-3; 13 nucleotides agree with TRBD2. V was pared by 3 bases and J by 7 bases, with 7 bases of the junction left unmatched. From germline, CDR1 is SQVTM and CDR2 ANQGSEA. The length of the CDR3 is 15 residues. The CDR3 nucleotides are TGCAGCGTTGATGGACTAGCGGGAGTGACGAATACGCAGTATTTT. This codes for CSVDGLAGVTNTQYF.

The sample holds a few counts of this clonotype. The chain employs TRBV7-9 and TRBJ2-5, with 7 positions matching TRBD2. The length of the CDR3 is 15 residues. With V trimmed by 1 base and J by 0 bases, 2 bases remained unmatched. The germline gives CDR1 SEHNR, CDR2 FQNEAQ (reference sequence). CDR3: CASSLVGTNQETQYF. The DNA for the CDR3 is TGTGCCAGCAGCTTAGTCGGGACTAACCAAGAGACCCAGTACTTC.

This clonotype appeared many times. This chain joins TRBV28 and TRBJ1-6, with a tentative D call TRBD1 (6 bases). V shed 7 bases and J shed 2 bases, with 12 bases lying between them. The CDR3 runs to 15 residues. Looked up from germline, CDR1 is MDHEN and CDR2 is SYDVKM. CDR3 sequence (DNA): TGTGCCAGCACCACAGGGCAGGCCTATAATTCACCCCTCCACTTT. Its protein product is CASTTGQAYNSPLHF.

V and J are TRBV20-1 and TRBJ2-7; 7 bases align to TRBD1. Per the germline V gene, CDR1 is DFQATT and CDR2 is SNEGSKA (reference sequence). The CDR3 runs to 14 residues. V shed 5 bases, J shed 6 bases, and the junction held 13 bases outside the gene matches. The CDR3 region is CSAQQGRHGSEQYF. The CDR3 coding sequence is TGCAGTGCTCAACAGGGGCGTCATGGAAGCGAGCAGTACTTC.

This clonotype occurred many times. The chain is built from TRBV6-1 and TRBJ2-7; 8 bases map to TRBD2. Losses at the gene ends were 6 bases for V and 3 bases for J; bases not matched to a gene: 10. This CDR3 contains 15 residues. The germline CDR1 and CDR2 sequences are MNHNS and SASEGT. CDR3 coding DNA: TGTGCCAGCAGGGGATACGGGGGGGTATACTACGAGCAGTACTTC. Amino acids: CASRGYGGVYYEQYF.

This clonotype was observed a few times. For the CDR3, the DNA is TGCGCCAGCGGACCGCGGCAGAACACTGAAGCTTTCTTT. Its protein product is CASGPRQNTEAFF. This chain connects TRBV4-1 to TRBJ1-1; no reliable D call. The germline V and J ends were trimmed by 8 bases and 1 base, with 11 bases remaining between them. The CDR3 totals 13 residues. Germline lookup yields CDR1 MGHRA and CDR2 YSYEKL.